The entry below describes one T cell receptor beta chain. With V trimmed by 0 bases and J by 4 bases, 5 bases remained unmatched. Germline CDR1 is SGHRS and CDR2 is YFSETQ. The CDR3 loop spans 16 amino acids. Unique molecular identifiers were incorporated into the prepared TCRbeta library. TCRdb reanalysed the PCR reads using MiXCR and keeps one entry per CDR3 protein. The sample gives about 97,000 distinct CDR3 sequences, 4.5% to 7.5% of which show up once; about 6% is in the top ten. The data belong to a study of T-cell reconstitution after alpha-beta-depleted transplantation in children. The clonotype originates from a female patient between 2 and 15 years old who had a stem cell transplant for Fanconi anemia, so the T cells may come from the graft donor. The chain combines TRBV5-1 with TRBJ2-3; 10 nucleotides line up with TRBD1. The input for sequencing was PBMCs, mostly from graft donor cells, taken 60 days after TCRalphabeta/CD19-depleted stem cell transplant. The CDR3 nucleotides read TGCGCCAGCAGCTTGGGGATGACAGGGGGCCCAGATACGCAGTATTTT. Its protein is CASSLGMTGGPDTQYF. The full variable domain, rest sourced from reference TRBV5-1 and TRBJ2-3, is KAGVTQTPRYLIKTRGQQVTLSCSPISGHRSVSWYQQTPGQGLQFLFEYFSETQRNKGNFPGRFSGRQFSNSRSEMNVSTLELGDSALYLCASSLGMTGGPDTQYFGPGTRLTVL.